The clone carrying this TCR beta chain appeared many times. Single cDNA molecules in the library carried unique molecular identifiers attached during preparation. One entry per CDR3 protein results from TCRdb running MiXCR on the RACE reads. The data show about 89,000 distinct CDR3 sequences, approximately 9.9% seen once. This record belongs to a study of human T cells and chemical hapten exposure. The wider study: The patients were mostly female; they had alopecia areata, totalis or universalis.

There are 13 residues in the CDR3. Deletions cut 0 bases from V and 5 bases from J, with 4 bases between. Germline CDR1 and CDR2: MNHEY and SVGAGI. Regarding time point: patch test 2, 6 weeks after DPC sensitization. Treatment specified: therapeutic diphenylcyclopropenone sensitization with weekly scalp DPC. The rearrangement uses TRBV6-5 and TRBJ2-2; D is unclear. This clonotype originated in a middle-aged man with alopecia areata. Some clones in this sample may be carry-over from other donors' samples. Sequencing was performed on whole blood, taken in connection with sensitization to the hapten diphenylcyclopropenone (DPC). The chain's CDR3 is CASSYSGTGELFF. The CDR3 DNA is TGTGCCAGCAGTTACTCAGGGACCGGGGAGCTGTTTTTT.